Detailed here is one T cell receptor (beta chain). This CDR3 is built from 15 residues. CDR1 is SGHTA, CDR2 FQGNSA, per germline. Trimming stripped 4 bases from V and 2 bases from J, with 12 bases between. The data are from a study of blood T cell repertoires in COVID-19. How the authors handled the data: Counts of nucleated cells, estimated from reference gene primer amplification, were obtained. Assay: immunoSEQ multiplex PCR; the TCRdb copy retains only in-frame clones and omits some. That table is the source of V, J and clone size, and D and trimming were worked out from the DNA. The data hold under 450,000 clones, with over 75% observed a single time.

The sequenced sample was PBMCs or T cells enriched from blood (not recorded which). The source is a woman in her 30s who had recovered from COVID-19. The chain recombines TRBV7-2 with TRBJ1-5; D is uncertain. The CDR3 here is CASSSSTQGNQPQHF. Written as DNA, the CDR3 is TGTGCCAGCAGCTCCTCCACACAAGGCAATCAGCCCCAGCATTTT. The variable domain in full, with the rest retrieved from reference TRBV7-2 and TRBJ1-5, is GAGVSQSPSNKVTEKGKDVELRCDPISGHTALYWYRQSLGQGLEFLIYFQGNSAPDKSGLPSDRFSAERTGGSVSTLTIQRTQQEDSAVYLCASSSSTQGNQPQHFGDGTRLSIL.